What follows describes a single T cell receptor beta chain. Antigen: not known. The germline V gene has CDR1 MGHRA and CDR2 YSYEKL. The V end was cut by 4 bases, the J end by 0 bases, with 13 bases between. This CDR3 has 16 residues. This entry comes from a study of Ad26.COV2.S vaccination and SARS-CoV-2 variants. About the research overall: Donor got 5x10^10 or 1x10^11 viral particles of Ad26.COV2.S.

Only in-frame clones appear in the TCRdb table, and some are missing; sequencing was by immunoSEQ multiplex PCR. The sample carries some 450,000 clones, about nine tenths recorded once. The treatment was: over 15 received Ad26.COV2.S at low or high dose, single or two shots; about five received placebo; per-sample allocation not given. Specimens were obtained on day 63 following the first vaccine or placebo injection. An adult donor aged 18-55 years was enrolled in Boston. Study conclusions and caveats: Ad26.COV2.S recipients had broader spike-specific TCRs (P = 0.0014). Participants given vaccine showed non-spike TCR breadth similar to that of placebo recipients.

The chain recombines TRBV4-1 with TRBJ2-1, with a tentative D call TRBD2 (6 bases). Sequencing was performed on peripheral blood, taken in a trial of Ad26.COV2.S vaccine versus placebo. This receptor was obtained from a person between 18 and 59 years old who received the Ad26.COV2.S COVID-19 vaccine or a placebo. CDR3 sequence: CASSPRTGSSYNEQFF. DNA for the CDR3: TGCGCCAGCAGCCCACGAACCGGGAGCTCCTACAATGAGCAGTTCTTC.